These 2 T cell receptor beta chains were sequenced from one sample in a study of blood T cell repertoires in COVID-19. Sequencing used immunoSEQ multiplex PCR; TCRdb keeps in-frame clones, though not all of them. The sample gives roughly 47,000 clones, less than 85% of which show up once; more than 4% is in the top ten. Sequenced material: peripheral blood. Every receptor here comes from a woman in her seventies with acute or convalescent COVID-19.

The chain employs TRBV10-2 and TRBJ2-1, with TRBD2 identical over 7 bases. The CDR3 is 14 residues long. J gave up 4 bases and V 6 bases, and 6 bases lay outside the gene matches. The V gene's germline CDR1 is WSHSY and CDR2 SAAADI. CDR3 residues: CASRGRGTYNEQFF. The CDR3 coding sequence is TGCGCCAGCAGGGGGCGGGGGACTTACAATGAGCAGTTCTTC.

The chain is built from TRBV5-1 and TRBJ2-1; D is possibly TRBD2 (6 bases). Trimming shortened V by 4 bases and J by 4 bases, and 15 bases separated the two germline ends. This CDR3 region has 15 residues. Germline CDR1 and CDR2: SGHRS and YFSETQ. CDR3 residues: CASSTVAEGYNEQFF. The CDR3 nucleotides read TGCGCCAGCAGCACCGTAGCGGAGGGGTACAATGAGCAGTTCTTC.